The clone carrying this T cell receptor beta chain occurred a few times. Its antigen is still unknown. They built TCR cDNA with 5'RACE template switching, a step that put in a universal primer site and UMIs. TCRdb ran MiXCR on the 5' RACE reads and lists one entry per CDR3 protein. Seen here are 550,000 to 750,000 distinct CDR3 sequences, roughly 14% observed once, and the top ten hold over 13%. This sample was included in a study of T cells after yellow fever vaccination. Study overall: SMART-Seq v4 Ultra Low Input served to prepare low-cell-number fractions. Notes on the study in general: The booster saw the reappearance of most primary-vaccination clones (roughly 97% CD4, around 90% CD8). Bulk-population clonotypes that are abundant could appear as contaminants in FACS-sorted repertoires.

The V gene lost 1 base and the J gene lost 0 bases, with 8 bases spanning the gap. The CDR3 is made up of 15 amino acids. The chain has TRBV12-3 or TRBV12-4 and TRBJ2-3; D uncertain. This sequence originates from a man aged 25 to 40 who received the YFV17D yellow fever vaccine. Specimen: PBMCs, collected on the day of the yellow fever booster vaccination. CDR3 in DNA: TGTGCCAGCAGTTTAGGAAGCCCTAGCACAGATACGCAGTATTTT. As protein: CASSLGSPSTDTQYF.